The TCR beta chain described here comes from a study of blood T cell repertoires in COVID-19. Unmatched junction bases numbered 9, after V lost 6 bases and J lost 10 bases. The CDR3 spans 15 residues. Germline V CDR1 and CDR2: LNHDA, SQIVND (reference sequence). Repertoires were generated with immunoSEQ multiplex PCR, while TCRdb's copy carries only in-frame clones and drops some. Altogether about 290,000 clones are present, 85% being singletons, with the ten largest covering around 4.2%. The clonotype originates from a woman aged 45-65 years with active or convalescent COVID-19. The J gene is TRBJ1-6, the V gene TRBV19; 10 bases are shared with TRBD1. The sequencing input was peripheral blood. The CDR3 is CASSPGTGERSPLHF. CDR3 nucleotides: TGTGCCAGTAGCCCCGGGACAGGGGAACGATCACCCCTCCACTTT.